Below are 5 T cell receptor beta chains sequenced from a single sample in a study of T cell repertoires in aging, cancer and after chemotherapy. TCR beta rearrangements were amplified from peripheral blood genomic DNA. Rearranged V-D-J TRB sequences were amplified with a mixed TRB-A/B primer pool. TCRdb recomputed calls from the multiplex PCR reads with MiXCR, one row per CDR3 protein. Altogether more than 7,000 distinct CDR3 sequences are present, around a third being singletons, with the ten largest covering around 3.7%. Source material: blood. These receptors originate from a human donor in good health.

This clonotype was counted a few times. Here the CDR3 reads CASSSRLRDATEAFF. DNA of the CDR3: TGTGCCAGCAGTTCCAGATTACGGGATGCCACTGAAGCTTTCTTT. The chain joins TRBV11-2 to TRBJ1-1; no definite D call. Trimming removed 6 bases from V and 4 bases from J, with 18 bases in between. CDR1 is SGHAT and CDR2 is FQNNGV in the germline V gene. The CDR3 is made up of 15 amino acids.

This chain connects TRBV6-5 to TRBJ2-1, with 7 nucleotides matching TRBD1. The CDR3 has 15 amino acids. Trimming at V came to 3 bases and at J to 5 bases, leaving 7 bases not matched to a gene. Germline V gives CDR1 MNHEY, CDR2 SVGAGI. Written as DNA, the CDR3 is TGTGCCAGCAGTTATTTTCCAGGGGGTAACAATGAGCAGTTCTTC. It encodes CASSYFPGGNNEQFF.

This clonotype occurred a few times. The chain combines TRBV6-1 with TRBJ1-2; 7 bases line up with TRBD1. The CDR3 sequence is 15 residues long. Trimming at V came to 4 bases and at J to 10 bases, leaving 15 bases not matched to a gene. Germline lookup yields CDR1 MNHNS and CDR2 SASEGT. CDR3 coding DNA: TGTGCCAGCAGTGCACTAGAGACAGGGAAGTACCCCTACACCTTC. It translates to CASSALETGKYPYTF.

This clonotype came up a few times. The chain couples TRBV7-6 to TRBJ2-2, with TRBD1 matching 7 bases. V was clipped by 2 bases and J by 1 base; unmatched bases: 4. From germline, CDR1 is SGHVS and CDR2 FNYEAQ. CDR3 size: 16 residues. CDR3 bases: TGTGCCAGCAGCTTACGACAGGGCGGGAACACCGGGGAGCTGTTTTTT. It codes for CASSLRQGGNTGELFF.

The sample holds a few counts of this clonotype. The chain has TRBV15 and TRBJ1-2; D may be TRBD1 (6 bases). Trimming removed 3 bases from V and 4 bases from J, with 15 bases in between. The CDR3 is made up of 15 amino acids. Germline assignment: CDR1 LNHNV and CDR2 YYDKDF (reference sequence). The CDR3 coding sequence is TGTGCCACCAGCAGGGGCCCCGGGGGCGTCTATGGCTACACCTTC. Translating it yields CATSRGPGGVYGYTF.